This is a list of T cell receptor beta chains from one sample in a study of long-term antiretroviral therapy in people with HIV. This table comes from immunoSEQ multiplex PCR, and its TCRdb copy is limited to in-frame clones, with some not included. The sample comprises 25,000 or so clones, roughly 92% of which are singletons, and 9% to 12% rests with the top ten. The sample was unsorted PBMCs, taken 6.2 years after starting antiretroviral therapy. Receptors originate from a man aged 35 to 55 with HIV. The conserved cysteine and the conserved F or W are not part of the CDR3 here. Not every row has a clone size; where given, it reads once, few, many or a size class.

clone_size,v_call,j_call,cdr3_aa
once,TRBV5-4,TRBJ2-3,ASSSGGLAGADTQY
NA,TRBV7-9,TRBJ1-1,ASSLLWEGNTEAF
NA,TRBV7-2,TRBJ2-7,ASSLGPPNGVYEQY
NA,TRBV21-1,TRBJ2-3,ASSKGPRAGTQY
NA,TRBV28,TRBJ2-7,ASSPGTDYYEQY
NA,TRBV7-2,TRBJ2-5,ASSSIFGTQY
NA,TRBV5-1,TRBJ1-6,ASSLATSSPLH
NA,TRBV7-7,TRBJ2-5,ASSLGGVETQY
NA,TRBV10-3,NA,AIKPSGSFEQY
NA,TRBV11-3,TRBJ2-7,ASSFGQGGSYEQY
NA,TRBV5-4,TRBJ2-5,ASSLEYQETQY
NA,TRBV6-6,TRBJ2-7,ASSYSGTASYEQY
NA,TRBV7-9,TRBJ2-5,ASSYTPGLSLETQY
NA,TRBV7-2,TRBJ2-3,ASSDRSKLAGAASDTQY
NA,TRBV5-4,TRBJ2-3,ASSLGPSTDTQY
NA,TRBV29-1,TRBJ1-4,SVVGGQGSEKLF
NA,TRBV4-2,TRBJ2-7,ASSQDYRGTYEQY
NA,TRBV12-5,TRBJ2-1,ASGLGSGGLTEQF
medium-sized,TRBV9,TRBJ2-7,ASSPQGQGFYEQY
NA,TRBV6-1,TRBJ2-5,ASSEGGGVGETQY
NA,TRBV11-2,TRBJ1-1,ASSLTGGNTEAF
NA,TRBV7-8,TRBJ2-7,ASSLAEGLTTTYEQY
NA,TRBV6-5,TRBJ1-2,ASGRGQGLYGYT
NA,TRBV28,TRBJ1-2,ASRPTGLLYGYT
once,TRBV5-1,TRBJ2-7,ASKVQGFSYEQY
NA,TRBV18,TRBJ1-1,ASSGKGNTEAF
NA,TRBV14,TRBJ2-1,ASKGGNSPGIQQF
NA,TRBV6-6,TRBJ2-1,ASFNDQGNEQF
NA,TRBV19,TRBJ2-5,ASSILAGRQETQY
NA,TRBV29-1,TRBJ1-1,SGRQGAKTEAF
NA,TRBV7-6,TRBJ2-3,ASSLLAGGLDTQY
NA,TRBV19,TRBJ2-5,ASSPQSPRTGTETQY
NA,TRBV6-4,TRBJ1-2,ASSEYYGYT
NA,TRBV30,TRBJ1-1,AWSVTGANTEAF
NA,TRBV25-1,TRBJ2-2,APPGTPKKRRNTGELF
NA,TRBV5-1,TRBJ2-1,ASSSGLQHGASGGDNEQF
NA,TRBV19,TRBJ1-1,ASSFGTARLTNTEAF
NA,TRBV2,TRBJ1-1,ASGGQGNTEAF
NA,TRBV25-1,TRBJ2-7,ASSEQTYEQY
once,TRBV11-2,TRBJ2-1,ASRDSEGGFYNEQF
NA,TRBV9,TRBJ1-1,ASSPADTEAF
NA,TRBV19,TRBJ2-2,ASSIDGSGSSAGELF
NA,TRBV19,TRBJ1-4,ASRIGTPNEKLF
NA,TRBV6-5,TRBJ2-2,ASFTKGYGGELF
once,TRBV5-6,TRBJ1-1,ASSSGTGTYAEAF
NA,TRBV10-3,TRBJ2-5,AISEGVGGETQY
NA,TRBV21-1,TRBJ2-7,ASSPKFEPLTGTGPPYEQY
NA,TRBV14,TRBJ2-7,ASSHPGDYPYEQY
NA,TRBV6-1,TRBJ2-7,ASSVAGTGTYEQY
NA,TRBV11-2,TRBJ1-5,ASSLKGGNQPQH
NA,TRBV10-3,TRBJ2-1,AISEKISGNNEQF
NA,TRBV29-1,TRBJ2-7,SAVPGNTLEQY
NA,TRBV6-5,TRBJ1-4,ASSPRGEKLF
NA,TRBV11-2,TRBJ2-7,ASSLAGQGRTYEQY